This T cell receptor (beta chain) was retrieved from a study of technical replicates of blood from several donors. CDR3 size: 13 residues. Deletions cut 4 bases from V and 3 bases from J, with 10 bases between. Germline V gene sequence: CDR1 MNHEY, CDR2 SMNVEV (reference sequence). Sequencing was performed with immunoSEQ multiplex PCR; in TCRdb, only in-frame clones are kept and a portion is missing. This repertoire shows approximately 82,000 clones, under 96% found once; its top ten account for 0.37%. J is TRBJ2-7 and V is TRBV27; unclear D gene. The sequence was obtained from a human donor in good health. Sequencing input: T cells isolated from PBMCs. This chain's CDR3 is CASSSITGYEQYF. The CDR3 nucleotides are TGTGCCAGCAGTTCCATAACTGGCTACGAGCAGTACTTC.